This entry describes one TCR beta chain. These data belong to a study of control samples from healthy donors and cancer patients. TCRdb keeps only in-frame clones here, not all; method: immunoSEQ multiplex PCR. The sample carries under 110,000 clones, roughly 90% recorded once. V was clipped by 6 bases and J by 3 bases, with 11 bases between them. Germline lookup yields CDR1 PRHDT and CDR2 FYEKMQ (reference sequence). The CDR3 extends over 13 amino acids. J is TRBJ1-2 and V is TRBV13; weak D call: TRBD1 (5 bases). The clonotype was recovered from a man aged 25-40 years in good health. The sample was blood. DNA for the CDR3: TGTGCCAGCAGATTGCGGGGGTACTATGGCTACACCTTC. Amino acids: CASRLRGYYGYTF.